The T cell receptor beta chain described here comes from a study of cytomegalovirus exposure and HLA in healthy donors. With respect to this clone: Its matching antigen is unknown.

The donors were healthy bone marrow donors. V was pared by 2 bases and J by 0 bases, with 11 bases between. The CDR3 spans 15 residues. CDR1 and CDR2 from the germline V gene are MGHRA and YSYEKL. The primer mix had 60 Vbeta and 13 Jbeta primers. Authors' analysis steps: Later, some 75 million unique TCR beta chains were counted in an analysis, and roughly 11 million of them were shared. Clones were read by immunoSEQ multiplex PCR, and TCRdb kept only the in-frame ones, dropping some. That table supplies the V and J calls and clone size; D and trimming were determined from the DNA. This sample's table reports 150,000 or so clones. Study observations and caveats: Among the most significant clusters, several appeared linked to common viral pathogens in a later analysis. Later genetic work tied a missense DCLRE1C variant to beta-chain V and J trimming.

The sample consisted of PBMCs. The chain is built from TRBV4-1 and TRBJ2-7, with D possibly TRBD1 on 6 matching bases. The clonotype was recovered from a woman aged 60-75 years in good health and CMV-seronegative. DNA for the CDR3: TGCGCCAGCAGCCAACTTACAGGGCTCTCCTACGAGCAGTACTTC. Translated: CASSQLTGLSYEQYF.